This T cell receptor beta chain was identified in a study of preoperative IRX-2 immunotherapy in early breast cancer. This CDR3 spans 14 amino acids. This clone was seen a few times. Using immunoSEQ multiplex PCR, the repertoire was profiled, and TCRdb retains in-frame clones only, with some absent. The sample has roughly 40,000 clones, 70% to 85% seen once; the top ten hold over 1%. Treatment: preoperative locoregional IRX-2 cytokine immunotherapy. This phase Ib study tested locoregional IRX-2 cytokine immunotherapy given before surgery. This rearrangement joins TRBV7-5 to TRBJ2-2; TRBD1 is the table's D call, not checked against the DNA. TRBV7-5 is deemed a pseudogene. The material sequenced was tumor tissue, taken after IRX-2 immunotherapy. The source of this sequence is a human donor with breast cancer. The CDR3 DNA is TGTGCCAGCAGCCTAACACAGGGCCCCGGGGAGCTGTTTTTT. It encodes CASSLTQGPGELFF.